This T cell receptor (beta chain) stems from a study of beta chain features in type 1 diabetes. The V gene lost 3 bases and the J gene lost 6 bases, with 9 bases spanning the gap. This CDR3 comprises 14 residues. CDR1 is KGHSH, CDR2 LQKENI, per germline. The entirety of the isolated RNA underwent reverse transcription, so expressed TCRB transcripts were sequenced. The method was immunoSEQ multiplex PCR; TCRdb's version includes in-frame clones alone and lacks a portion of them. The sample lists approximately 90,000 clones, roughly 34% occurring once. The chain joins TRBV18 to TRBJ1-6, with D unresolved. This sequence originates from a woman aged 18-29 years in good health. Sequencing input: stem cell memory CD4+ T cells from blood. The CDR3 sequence: CASSPSQVNSPLHF. As DNA, the CDR3 is TGTGCCAGCTCACCCTCCCAGGTTAATTCACCCCTCCACTTT.